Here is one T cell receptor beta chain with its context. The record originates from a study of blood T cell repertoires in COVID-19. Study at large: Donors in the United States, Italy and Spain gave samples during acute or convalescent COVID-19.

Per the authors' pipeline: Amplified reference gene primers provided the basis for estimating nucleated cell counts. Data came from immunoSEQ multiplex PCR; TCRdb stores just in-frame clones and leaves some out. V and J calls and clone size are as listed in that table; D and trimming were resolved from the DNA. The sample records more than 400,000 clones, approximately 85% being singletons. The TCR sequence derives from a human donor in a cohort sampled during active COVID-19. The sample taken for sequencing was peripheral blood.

The CDR3 spells CASSEDQGTGNTIYF. The CDR3 DNA reads TGTGCCAGCAGTGAGGATCAGGGGACGGGAAACACCATATATTTT. This sequence joins TRBV2 and TRBJ1-3; a possible D gene is TRBD1 (6 bases). V shed 3 bases and J shed 4 bases, with 13 bases lying between them. The length of the CDR3 is 15 residues. CDR1 is SNHLY and CDR2 is FYNNEI in the germline V gene.